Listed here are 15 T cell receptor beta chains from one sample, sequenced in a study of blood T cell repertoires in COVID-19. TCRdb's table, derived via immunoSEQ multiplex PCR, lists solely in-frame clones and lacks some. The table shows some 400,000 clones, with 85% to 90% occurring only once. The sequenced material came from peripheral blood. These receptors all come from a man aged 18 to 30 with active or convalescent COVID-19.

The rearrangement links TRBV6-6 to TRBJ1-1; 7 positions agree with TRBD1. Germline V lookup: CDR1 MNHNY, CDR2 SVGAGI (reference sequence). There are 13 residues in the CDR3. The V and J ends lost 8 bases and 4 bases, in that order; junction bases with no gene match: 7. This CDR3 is CASLIRGITEAFF. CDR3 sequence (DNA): TGTGCCAGCCTCATCAGGGGGATCACTGAAGCTTTCTTT.

The chain's CDR3 is CASSIEITGQPRENTF. CDR3 nucleotide sequence: TGTGCCAGTAGTATAGAAATAACGGGACAGCCCAGAGAAAACACCTTC. The gene calls are TRBV19 and TRBJ1-2, with 7 bases lining up with TRBD1. The CDR3 covers 16 residues. The J segment lost 12 bases and the V segment lost 0 bases, leaving 16 bases of the junction unmatched. In germline, CDR1 is LNHDA, CDR2 SQIVND (reference sequence).

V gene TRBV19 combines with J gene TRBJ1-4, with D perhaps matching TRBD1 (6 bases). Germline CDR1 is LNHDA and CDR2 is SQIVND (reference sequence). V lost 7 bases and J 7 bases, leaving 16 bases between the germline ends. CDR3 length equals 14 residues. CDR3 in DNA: TGTGCCAGTACCATAGGGGGTATTGGTGAAAAACTGTTTTTT. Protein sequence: CASTIGGIGEKLFF.

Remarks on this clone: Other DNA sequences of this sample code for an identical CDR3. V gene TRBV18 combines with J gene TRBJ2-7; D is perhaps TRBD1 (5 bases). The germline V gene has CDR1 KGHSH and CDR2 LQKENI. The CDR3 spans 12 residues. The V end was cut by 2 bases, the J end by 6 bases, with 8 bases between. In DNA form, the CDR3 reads TGTGCCAGCTCACCAGACAGAAGCGAGCAGTACTTC. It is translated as CASSPDRSEQYF.

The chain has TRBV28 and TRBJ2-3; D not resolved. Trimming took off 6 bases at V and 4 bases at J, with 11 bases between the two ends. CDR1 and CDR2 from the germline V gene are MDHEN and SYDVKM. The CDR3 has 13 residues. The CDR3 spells CASRHRSSDTQYF. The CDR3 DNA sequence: TGTGCCAGCAGGCACCGGAGCTCAGATACGCAGTATTTT.

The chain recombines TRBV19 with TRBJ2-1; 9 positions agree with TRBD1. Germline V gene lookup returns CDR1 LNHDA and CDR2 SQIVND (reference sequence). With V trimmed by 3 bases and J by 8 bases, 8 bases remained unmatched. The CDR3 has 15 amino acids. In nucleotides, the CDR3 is TGTGCCAGTAGTATTTGGGACAGGGAATCGGATGAGCAGTTCTTC. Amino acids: CASSIWDRESDEQFF.

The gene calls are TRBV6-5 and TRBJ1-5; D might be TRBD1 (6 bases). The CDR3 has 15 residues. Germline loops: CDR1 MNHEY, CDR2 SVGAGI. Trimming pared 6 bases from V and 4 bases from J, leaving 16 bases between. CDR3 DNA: TGTGCCAGCAGACCCATGGGGACACTGAATCAGCCCCAGCATTTT. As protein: CASRPMGTLNQPQHF.

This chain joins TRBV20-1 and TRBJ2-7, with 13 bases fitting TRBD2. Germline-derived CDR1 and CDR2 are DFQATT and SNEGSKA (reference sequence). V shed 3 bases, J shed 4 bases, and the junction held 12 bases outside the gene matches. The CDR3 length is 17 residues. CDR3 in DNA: TGCAGTGCTAGTGCCCGACGACTAGCGGGAGGTATTTACGAGCAGTACTTC. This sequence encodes CSASARRLAGGIYEQYF.

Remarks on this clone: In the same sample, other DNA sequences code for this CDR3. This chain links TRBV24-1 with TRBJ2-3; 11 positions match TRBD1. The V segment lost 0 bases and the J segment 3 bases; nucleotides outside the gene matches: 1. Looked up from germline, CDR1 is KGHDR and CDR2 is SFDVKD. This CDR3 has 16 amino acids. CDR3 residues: CATSDLGDRGTDTQYF. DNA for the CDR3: TGTGCCACCAGTGATTTGGGGGACAGGGGGACAGATACGCAGTATTTT.

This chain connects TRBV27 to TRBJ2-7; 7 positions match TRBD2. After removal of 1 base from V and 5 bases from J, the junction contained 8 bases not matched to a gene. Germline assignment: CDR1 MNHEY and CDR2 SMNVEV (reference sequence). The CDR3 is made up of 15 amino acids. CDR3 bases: TGTGCCAGCAGTTTATATGGACTAGAGGGCCACGAGCAGTACTTC. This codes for CASSLYGLEGHEQYF.

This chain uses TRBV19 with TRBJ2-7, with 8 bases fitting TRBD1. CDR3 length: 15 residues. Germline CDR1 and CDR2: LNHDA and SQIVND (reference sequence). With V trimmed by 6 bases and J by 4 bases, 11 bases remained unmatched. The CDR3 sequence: CASSSGTGLSYEQYF. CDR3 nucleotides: TGTGCCAGTAGCTCAGGGACAGGCCTTTCATACGAGCAGTACTTC.

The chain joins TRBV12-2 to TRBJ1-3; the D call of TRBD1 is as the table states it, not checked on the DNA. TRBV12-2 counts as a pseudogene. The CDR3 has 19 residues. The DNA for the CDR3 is TGTGCAAGTCGCTTACCTTCCGCGGACACTACTTCCTCTGGAAACACCATATATTTT. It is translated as CASRLPSADTTSSGNTIYF.

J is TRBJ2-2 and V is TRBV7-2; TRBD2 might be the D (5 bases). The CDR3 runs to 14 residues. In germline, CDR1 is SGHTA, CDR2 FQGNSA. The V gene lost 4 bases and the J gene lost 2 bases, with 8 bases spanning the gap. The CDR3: CASSSGLNTGELFF. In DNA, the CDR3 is TGTGCCAGCAGCTCAGGACTTAACACCGGGGAGCTGTTTTTT.

For the CDR3, the DNA is TGTGCCAGCGGAAGACCGGGACAGGGGGCAGATACGCAGTATTTT. It encodes CASGRPGQGADTQYF. The chain carries TRBV6-5 and TRBJ2-3; 11 bases fit TRBD1. V shed 8 bases and J 4 bases; nucleotides not matched to a gene: 8. The germline gives CDR1 MNHEY, CDR2 SVGAGI. The CDR3 extends over 15 amino acids.

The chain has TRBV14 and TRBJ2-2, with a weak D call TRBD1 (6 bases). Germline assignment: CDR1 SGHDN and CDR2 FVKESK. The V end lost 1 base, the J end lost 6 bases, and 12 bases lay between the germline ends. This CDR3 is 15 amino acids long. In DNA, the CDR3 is TGTGCCAGCAGCCAAGTCGTAGGGGGTGCCGGGGAGCTGTTTTTT. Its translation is CASSQVVGGAGELFF.